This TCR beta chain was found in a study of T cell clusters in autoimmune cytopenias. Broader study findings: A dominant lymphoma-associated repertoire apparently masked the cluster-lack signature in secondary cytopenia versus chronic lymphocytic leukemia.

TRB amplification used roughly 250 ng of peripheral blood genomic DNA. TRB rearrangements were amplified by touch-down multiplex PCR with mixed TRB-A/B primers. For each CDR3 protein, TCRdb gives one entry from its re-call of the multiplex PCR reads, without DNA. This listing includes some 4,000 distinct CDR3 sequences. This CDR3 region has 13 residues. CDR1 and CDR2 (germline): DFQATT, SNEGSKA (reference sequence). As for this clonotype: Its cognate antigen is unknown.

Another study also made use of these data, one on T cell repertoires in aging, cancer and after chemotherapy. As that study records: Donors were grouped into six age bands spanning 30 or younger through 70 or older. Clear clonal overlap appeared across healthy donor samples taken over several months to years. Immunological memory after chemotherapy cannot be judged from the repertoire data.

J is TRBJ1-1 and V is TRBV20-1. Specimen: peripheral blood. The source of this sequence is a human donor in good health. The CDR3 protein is CSATRGSSFEAFF.